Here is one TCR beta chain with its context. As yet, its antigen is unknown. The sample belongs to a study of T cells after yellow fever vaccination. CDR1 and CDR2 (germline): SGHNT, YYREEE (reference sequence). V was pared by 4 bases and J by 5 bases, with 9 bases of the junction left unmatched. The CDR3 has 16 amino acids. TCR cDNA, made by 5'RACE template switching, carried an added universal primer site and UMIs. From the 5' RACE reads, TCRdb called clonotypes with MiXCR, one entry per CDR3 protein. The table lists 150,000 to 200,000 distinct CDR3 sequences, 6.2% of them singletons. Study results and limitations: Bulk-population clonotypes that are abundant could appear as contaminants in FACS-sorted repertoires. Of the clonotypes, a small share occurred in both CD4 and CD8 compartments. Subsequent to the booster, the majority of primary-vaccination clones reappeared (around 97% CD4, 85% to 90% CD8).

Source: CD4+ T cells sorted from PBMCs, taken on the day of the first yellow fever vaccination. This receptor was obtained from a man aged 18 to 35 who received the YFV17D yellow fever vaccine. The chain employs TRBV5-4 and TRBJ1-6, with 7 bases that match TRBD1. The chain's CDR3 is CASSRGGRGDNSPLHF. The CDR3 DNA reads TGTGCCAGCAGCCGGGGGGGCAGGGGGGATAATTCACCCCTCCACTTT. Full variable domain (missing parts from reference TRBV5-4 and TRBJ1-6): ETGVTQSPTHLIKTRGQQVTLRCSSQSGHNTVSWYQQALGQGPQFIFQYYREEENGRGNFPPRFSGLQFPNYSSELNVNALELDDSALYLCASSRGGRGDNSPLHFGNGTRLTVT.